Listed below are T cell receptor beta chains from one sample, sequenced in a study of T cell repertoires in cytomegalovirus infection. The antigens of these receptors remain unknown. TCRdb processed the reads anew with MiXCR; each CDR3 protein has one entry. The sample includes about 700,000 distinct CDR3 sequences, around 35% of them seen just once. Sequenced here: cultured PBMCs, sampled from culture after CMV antigen stimulation. These receptors all stem from a human donor in good health (CMV status not recorded). Some clones in this sample may be carry-over from other donors' samples. The CDR3 runs from the conserved cysteine through the conserved F or W. Each record gives: D gene, V gene, clone size, J gene, CDR3 DNA, CDR3 protein. A D gene is named only where the DNA matches it firmly. Size tells how often a clone was seen (once, few, many) or the class of an expanded clone, and some rows leave it out.

D gene: .; V gene: TRBV12-3/TRBV12-4; clone size: .; J gene: TRBJ2-4; CDR3 DNA: TGTGCCAGCCAACAGGAGAGCAAAAACATTCAGTACTTC; CDR3 protein: CASQQESKNIQYF
D gene: .; V gene: TRBV4-1; clone size: few; J gene: TRBJ1-5; CDR3 DNA: TGCGCCAGCAGCCAAGCACAGGCGCCGTATAGCAATCAGCCCCAGCATTTT; CDR3 protein: CASSQAQAPYSNQPQHF
D gene: TRBD2; V gene: TRBV24-1; clone size: .; J gene: TRBJ2-5; CDR3 DNA: TGTGCCACCAGTGACCCCTTCCCGGGACTAGCACAAGAGACCCAGTACTTC; CDR3 protein: CATSDPFPGLAQETQYF
D gene: .; V gene: TRBV7-2; clone size: .; J gene: TRBJ2-1; CDR3 DNA: TGTGCCAGCAGCTTCGGCTGGGGATACAATGAGCAGTTCTTC; CDR3 protein: CASSFGWGYNEQFF
D gene: TRBD2; V gene: TRBV2; clone size: .; J gene: TRBJ2-5; CDR3 DNA: TGTGCCAGCAGTGAACTTGGGAGGGTCCGAGAGACCCAGTACTTC; CDR3 protein: CASSELGRVRETQYF
D gene: TRBD1; V gene: TRBV20-1; clone size: .; J gene: TRBJ2-7; CDR3 DNA: TGCAGTTCCCACCCAGAGGGACAGGGGAGGGAGCAGTACTTC; CDR3 protein: CSSHPEGQGREQYF
D gene: .; V gene: TRBV20-1; clone size: few; J gene: TRBJ1-2; CDR3 DNA: TGCAGTGCTAGAGGGGCAGAAAAACGCAACTATGGCTACACCTTC; CDR3 protein: CSARGAEKRNYGYTF
D gene: TRBD1; V gene: TRBV7-6; clone size: .; J gene: TRBJ2-7; CDR3 DNA: TGTGCCAGCAGTTTAAGGCCAACAGGGGCCGAGCAGTACTTC; CDR3 protein: CASSLRPTGAEQYF
D gene: TRBD1; V gene: TRBV12-5; clone size: few; J gene: TRBJ1-5; CDR3 DNA: TGTGCTAGTGGCCCGACAGGGTCTGTTCAGCCCCAGCATTTT; CDR3 protein: CASGPTGSVQPQHF
D gene: TRBD1; V gene: TRBV7-2; clone size: many; J gene: TRBJ1-2; CDR3 DNA: TGTGCCAGCAGCCCCCGACTACCCGGGACAGGGTCATCACCTAACTATGGCTACACCTTC; CDR3 protein: CASSPRLPGTGSSPNYGYTF
D gene: TRBD2; V gene: TRBV28; clone size: .; J gene: TRBJ2-5; CDR3 DNA: TGTGCCAGCCGATCTTGGACTAGCAACCAAGAGACCCAGTACTTC; CDR3 protein: CASRSWTSNQETQYF
D gene: .; V gene: TRBV20-1; clone size: .; J gene: TRBJ1-1; CDR3 DNA: TGCAGTGCTAGTATCGGCAATGAAGCTTTCTTT; CDR3 protein: CSASIGNEAFF
D gene: .; V gene: TRBV20-1; clone size: .; J gene: TRBJ2-7; CDR3 DNA: TGCAGTGCTAATCGGGACGCGTCCTACTACGAGCAGTACTTC; CDR3 protein: CSANRDASYYEQYF
D gene: TRBD2; V gene: TRBV20-1; clone size: .; J gene: TRBJ2-4; CDR3 DNA: TGCAGTGCTAGCCCCAGCGGGACAGCCAAAAACATTCAGTACTTC; CDR3 protein: CSASPSGTAKNIQYF
D gene: TRBD1; V gene: TRBV6-1; clone size: .; J gene: TRBJ2-3; CDR3 DNA: TGTGCCGCCGAGGGACAGGGTACGGATACGCAGTATTTT; CDR3 protein: CAAEGQGTDTQYF
D gene: .; V gene: TRBV2; clone size: few; J gene: TRBJ1-4; CDR3 DNA: TGTGCCAGCAGTGAGGGGCTCTCCAATGAAAAACTGTTTTTT; CDR3 protein: CASSEGLSNEKLFF
D gene: TRBD2; V gene: TRBV29-1; clone size: few; J gene: TRBJ2-1; CDR3 DNA: TGCAGCGTTCCCGGGACTAGCGGGAGAAACGGCAATGAGCAGTTCTTC; CDR3 protein: CSVPGTSGRNGNEQFF
D gene: .; V gene: TRBV4-3; clone size: once; J gene: TRBJ2-3; CDR3 DNA: TGCGCCAGCAGCCAAGATGCCGGGCCTAGCACAGATACGCAGTATTTT; CDR3 protein: CASSQDAGPSTDTQYF